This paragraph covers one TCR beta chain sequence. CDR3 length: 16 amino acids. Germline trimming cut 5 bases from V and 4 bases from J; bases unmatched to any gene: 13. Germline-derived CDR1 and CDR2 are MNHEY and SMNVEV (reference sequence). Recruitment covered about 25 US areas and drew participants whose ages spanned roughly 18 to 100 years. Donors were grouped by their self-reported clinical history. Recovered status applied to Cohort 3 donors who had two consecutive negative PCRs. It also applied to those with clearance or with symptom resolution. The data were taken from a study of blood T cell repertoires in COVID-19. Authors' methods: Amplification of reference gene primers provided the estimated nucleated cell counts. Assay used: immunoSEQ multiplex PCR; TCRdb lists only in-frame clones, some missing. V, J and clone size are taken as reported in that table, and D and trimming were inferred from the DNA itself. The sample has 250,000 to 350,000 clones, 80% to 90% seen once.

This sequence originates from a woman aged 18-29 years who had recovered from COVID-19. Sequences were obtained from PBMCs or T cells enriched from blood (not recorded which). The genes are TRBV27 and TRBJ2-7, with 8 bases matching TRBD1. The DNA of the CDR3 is TGTGCCAGCAGTCCCTGGGGCGGGACAGGTCCGTACGAGCAGTACTTC. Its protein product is CASSPWGGTGPYEQYF.